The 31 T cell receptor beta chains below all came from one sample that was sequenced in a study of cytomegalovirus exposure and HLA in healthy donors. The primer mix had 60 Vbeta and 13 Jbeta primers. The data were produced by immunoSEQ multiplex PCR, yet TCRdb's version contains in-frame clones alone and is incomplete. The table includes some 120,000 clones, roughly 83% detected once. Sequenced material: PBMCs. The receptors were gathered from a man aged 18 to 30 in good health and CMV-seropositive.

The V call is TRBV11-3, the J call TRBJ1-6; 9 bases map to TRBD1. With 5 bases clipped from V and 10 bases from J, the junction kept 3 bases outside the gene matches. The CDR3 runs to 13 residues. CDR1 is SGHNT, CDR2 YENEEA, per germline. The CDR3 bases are TGTGCCAGCAGCAGGACAGGGGACTCACCCCTCCACTTT. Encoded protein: CASSRTGDSPLHF.

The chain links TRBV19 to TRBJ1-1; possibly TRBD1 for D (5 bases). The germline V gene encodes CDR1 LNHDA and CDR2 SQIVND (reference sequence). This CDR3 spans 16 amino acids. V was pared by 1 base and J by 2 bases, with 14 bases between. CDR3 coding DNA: TGTGCCAGTAGTATAGGGGGCAGTTTAATCAACACTGAAGCTTTCTTT. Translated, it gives CASSIGGSLINTEAFF.

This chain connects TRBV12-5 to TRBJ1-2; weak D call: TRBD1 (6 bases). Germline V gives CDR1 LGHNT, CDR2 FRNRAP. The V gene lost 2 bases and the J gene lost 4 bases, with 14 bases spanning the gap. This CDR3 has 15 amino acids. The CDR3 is CASGLNEGGSYGYTF. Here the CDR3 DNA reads TGTGCTAGTGGTTTGAACGAGGGGGGGTCCTATGGCTACACCTTC. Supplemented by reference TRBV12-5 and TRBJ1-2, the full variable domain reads DARVTQTPRHKVTEMGQEVTMRCQPILGHNTVFWYRQTMMQGLELLAYFRNRAPLDDSGMPKDRFSAEMPDATLATLKIQPSEPRDSAVYFCASGLNEGGSYGYTFGSGTRLTVV.

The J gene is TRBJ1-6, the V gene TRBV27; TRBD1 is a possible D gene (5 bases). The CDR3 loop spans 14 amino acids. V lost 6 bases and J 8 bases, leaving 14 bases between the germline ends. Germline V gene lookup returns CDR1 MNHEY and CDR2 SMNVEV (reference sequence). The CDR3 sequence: CASRLGGRDSPLHF. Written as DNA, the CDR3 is TGTGCCAGCAGGCTGGGGGGACGTGATTCACCCCTCCACTTT.

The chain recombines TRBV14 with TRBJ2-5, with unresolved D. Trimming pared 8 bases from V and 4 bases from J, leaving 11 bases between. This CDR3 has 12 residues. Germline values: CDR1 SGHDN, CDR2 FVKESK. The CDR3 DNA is TGTGCCAGCCCTAGGCCTGCAGAGACCCAGTACTTC. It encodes CASPRPAETQYF.

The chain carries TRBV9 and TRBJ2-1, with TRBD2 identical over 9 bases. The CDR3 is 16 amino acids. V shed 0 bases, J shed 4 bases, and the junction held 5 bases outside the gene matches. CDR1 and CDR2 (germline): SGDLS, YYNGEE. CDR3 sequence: CASSVGLSGGYNEQFF. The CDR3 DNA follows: TGTGCCAGCAGCGTAGGCCTCAGCGGGGGGTACAATGAGCAGTTCTTC.

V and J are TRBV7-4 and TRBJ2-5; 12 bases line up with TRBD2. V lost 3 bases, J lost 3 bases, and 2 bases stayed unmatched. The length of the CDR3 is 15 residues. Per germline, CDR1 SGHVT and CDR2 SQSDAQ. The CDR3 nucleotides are TGTGCCAGCAGCTTCCTAGCGGGGGGGAAAGAGACCCAGTACTTC. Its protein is CASSFLAGGKETQYF.

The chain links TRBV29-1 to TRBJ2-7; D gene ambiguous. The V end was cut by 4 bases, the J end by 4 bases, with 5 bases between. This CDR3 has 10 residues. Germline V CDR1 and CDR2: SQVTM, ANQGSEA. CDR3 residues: CSVVSYEQYF. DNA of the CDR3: TGCAGCGTTGTGTCGTACGAGCAGTACTTC.

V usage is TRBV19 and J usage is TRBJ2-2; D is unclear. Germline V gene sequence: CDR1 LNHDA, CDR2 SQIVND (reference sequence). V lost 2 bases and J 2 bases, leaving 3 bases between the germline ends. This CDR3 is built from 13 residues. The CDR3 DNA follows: TGTGCCAGTAGTATAACTAACACCGGGGAGCTGTTTTTT. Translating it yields CASSITNTGELFF. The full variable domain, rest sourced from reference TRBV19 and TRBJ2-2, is DGGITQSPKYLFRKEGQNVTLSCEQNLNHDAMYWYRQDPGQGLRLIYYSQIVNDFQKGDIAEGYSVSREKKESFPLTVTSAQKNPTAFYLCASSITNTGELFFGEGSRLTVL.

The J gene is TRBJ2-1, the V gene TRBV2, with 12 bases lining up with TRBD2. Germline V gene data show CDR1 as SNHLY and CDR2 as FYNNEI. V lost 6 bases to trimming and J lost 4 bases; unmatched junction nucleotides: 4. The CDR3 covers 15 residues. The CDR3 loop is CASSATSGGYNEQFF. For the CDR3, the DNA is TGTGCCAGCAGCGCGACTAGCGGGGGATACAATGAGCAGTTCTTC.

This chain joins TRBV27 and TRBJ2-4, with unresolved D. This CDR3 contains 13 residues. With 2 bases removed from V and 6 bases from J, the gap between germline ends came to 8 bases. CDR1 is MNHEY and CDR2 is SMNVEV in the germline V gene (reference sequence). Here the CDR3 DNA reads TGTGCCAGCAGTTTAGGGCTCGCAAACATTCAGTACTTC. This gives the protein CASSLGLANIQYF.

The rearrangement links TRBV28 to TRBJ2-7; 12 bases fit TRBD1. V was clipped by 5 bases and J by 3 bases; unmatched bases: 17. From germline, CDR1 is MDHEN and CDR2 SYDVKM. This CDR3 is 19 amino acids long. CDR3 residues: CASSTPGQGASRRDYEQYF. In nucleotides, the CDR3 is TGTGCCAGCAGTACCCCGGGACAGGGGGCTTCTCGGCGGGACTACGAGCAGTACTTC.

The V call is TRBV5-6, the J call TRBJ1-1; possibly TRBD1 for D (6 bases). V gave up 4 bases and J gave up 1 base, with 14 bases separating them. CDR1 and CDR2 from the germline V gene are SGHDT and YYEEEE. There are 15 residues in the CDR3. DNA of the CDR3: TGTGCCAGCAGCCTTCGATGGGGGCGGAACACTGAAGCTTTCTTT. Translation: CASSLRWGRNTEAFF.

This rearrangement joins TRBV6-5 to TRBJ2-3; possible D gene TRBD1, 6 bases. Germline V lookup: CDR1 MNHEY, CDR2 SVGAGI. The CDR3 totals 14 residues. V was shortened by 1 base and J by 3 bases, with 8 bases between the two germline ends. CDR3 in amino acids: CASSYYRGTDTQYF. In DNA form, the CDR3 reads TGTGCCAGCAGTTACTATAGGGGGACAGATACGCAGTATTTT.

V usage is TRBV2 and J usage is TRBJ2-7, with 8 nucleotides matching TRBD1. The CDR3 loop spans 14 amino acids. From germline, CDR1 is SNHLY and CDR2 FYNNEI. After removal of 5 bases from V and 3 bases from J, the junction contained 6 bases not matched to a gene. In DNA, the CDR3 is TGTGCCAGCAGTCCCCAGGGGGCCCACTACGAGCAGTACTTC. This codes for CASSPQGAHYEQYF.

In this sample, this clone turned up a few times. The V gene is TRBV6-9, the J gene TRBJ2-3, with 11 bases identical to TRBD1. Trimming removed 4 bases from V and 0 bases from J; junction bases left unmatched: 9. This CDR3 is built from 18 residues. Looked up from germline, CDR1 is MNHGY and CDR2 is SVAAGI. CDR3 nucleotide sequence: TGTGCCAGCAGTTTAGGACAGGGGGCCCTGCCTAGCACAGATACGCAGTATTTT. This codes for CASSLGQGALPSTDTQYF.

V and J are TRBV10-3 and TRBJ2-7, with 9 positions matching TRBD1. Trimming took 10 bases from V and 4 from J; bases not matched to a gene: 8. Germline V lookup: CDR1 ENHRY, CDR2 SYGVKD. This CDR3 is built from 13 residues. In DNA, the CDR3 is TGTGCCAACGGACAGGGGATATCGTACGAGCAGTACTTC. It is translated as CANGQGISYEQYF.

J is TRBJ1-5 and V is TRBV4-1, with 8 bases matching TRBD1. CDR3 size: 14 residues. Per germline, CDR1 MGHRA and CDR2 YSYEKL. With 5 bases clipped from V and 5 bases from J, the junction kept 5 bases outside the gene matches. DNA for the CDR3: TGCGCCAGCAGCTTTACAGGGGGTGATCAGCCCCAGCATTTT. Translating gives CASSFTGGDQPQHF.

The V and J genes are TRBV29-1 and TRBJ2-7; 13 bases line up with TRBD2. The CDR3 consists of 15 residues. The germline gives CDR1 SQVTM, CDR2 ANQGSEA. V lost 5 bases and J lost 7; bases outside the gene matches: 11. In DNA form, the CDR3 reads TGCAGCGTTACGGGACTAGCGGGGATCATTCAGGAGCAGTACTTC. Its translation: CSVTGLAGIIQEQYF.

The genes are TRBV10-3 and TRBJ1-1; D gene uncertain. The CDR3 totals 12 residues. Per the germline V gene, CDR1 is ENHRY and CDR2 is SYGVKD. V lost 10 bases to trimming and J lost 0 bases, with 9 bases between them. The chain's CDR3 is CATDDMNTEAFF. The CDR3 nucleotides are TGTGCCACCGACGACATGAACACTGAAGCTTTCTTT.

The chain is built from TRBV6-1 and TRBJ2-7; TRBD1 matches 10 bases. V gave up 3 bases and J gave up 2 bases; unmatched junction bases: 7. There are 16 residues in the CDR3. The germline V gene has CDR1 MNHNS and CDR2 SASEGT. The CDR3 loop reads CASSDFGTGAPYEQYF. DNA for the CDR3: TGTGCCAGCAGTGACTTTGGGACAGGGGCTCCCTACGAGCAGTACTTC.

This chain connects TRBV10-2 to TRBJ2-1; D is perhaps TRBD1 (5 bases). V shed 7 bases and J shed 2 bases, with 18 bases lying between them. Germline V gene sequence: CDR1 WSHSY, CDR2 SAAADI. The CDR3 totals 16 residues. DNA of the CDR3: TGCGCCAGCACCCTGACAGACCCGTTAGCCTACAATGAGCAGTTCTTC. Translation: CASTLTDPLAYNEQFF.

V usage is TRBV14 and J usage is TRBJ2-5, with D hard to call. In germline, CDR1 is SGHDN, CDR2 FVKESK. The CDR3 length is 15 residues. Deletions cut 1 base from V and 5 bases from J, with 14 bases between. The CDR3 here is CASSQVGAPGETQYF. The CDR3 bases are TGTGCCAGCAGCCAAGTAGGAGCTCCTGGGGAGACCCAGTACTTC.

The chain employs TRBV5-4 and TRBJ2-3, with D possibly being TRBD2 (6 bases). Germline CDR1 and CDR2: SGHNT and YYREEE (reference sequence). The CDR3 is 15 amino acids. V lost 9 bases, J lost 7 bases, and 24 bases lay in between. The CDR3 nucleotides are TGTGCCACCGGAACCGGGAGTACCACCTCAAATACGCAGTATTTT. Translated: CATGTGSTTSNTQYF.

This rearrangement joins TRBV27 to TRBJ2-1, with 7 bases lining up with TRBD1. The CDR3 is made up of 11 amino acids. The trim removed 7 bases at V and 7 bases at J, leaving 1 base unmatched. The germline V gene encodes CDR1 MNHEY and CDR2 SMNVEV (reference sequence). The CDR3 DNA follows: TGTGCCAGCAACAGGGGTAATGAGCAGTTCTTC. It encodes CASNRGNEQFF.

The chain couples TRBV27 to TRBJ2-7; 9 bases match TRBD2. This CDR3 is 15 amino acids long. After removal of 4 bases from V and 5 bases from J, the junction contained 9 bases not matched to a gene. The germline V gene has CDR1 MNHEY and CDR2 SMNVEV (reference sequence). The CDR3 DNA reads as TGTGCCAGCAGTTCCCCTCTAGCGGGGAAGGACGAGCAGTACTTC. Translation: CASSSPLAGKDEQYF.

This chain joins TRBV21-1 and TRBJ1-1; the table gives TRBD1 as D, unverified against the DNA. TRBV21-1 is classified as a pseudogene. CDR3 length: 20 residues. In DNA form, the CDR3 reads TGTGCCAGCAGCAAAGCCCCCGGGACAGGGGGTGAAGACTTGAACACTGAAGCTTTCTTT. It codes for CASSKAPGTGGEDLNTEAFF.

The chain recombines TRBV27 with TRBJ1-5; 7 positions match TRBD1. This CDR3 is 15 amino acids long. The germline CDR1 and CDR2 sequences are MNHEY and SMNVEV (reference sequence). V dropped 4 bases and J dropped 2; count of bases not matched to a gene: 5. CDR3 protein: CASSSDRVGNQPQHF. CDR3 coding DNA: TGTGCCAGCAGTTCCGACAGGGTAGGCAATCAGCCCCAGCATTTT.

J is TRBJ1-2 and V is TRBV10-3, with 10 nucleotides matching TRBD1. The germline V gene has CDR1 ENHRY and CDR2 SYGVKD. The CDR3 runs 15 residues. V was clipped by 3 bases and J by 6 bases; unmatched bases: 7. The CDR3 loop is CAISDSPGTGDGYTF. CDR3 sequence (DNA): TGTGCCATCAGTGACTCACCCGGGACAGGGGATGGCTACACCTTC.

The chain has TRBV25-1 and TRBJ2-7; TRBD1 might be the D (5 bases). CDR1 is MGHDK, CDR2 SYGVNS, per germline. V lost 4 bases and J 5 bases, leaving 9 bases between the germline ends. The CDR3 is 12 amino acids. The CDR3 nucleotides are TGTGCCAGCAGTGGACAGCTCCACGAGCAGTACTTC. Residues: CASSGQLHEQYF.

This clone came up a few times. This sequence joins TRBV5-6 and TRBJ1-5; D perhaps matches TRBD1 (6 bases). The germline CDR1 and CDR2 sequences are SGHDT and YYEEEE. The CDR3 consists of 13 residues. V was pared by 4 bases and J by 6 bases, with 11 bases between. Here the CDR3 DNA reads TGTGCCAGCAGCCGGACAGAGGGTCAGCCCCAGCATTTT. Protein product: CASSRTEGQPQHF.